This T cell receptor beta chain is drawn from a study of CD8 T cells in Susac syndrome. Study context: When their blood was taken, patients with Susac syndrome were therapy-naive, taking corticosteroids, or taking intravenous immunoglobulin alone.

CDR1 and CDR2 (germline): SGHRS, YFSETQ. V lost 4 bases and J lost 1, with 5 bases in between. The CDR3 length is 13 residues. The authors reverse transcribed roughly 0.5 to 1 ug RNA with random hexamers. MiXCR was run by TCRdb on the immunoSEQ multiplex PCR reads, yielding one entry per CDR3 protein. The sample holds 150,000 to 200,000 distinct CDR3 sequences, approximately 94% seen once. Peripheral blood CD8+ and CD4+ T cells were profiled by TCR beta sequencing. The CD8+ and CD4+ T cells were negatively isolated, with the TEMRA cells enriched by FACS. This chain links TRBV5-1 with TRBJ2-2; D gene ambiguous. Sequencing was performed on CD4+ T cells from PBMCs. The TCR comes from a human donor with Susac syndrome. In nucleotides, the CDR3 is TGCGCCAGCAGCGTTGAGAACACCGGGGAGCTGTTTTTT. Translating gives CASSVENTGELFF.